These 16 T cell receptor beta chains were all obtained from the same sample, sequenced in a study of memory CD4+ T cells and cytomegalovirus serostatus. The repertoire was sequenced with immunoSEQ multiplex PCR; TCRdb's copy has only in-frame clones and lacks some. The sample lists nearly 50,000 clones, around 80% occurring once. The sort gate was single viable CD3+CD4+CD8-CD45RO+ cells for memory CD4+ T cells. The sample taken for sequencing was memory CD4+ T cells from blood. The origin of the receptors is an adult in good health and CMV-seronegative.

The V and J genes are TRBV7-2 and TRBJ2-3; 7 bases are shared with TRBD1. The CDR3 is 13 amino acids. With V trimmed by 2 bases and J by 4 bases, 0 bases remained unmatched. Germline assignment: CDR1 SGHTA and CDR2 FQGNSA. CDR3 sequence (DNA): TGTGCCAGCAGCTTACAGGGGGCAGATACGCAGTATTTT. Amino acid sequence: CASSLQGADTQYF.

This clone was found once. The genes are TRBV27 and TRBJ2-6, with D perhaps TRBD1 or TRBD2 (5 bases each). Germline V gives CDR1 MNHEY, CDR2 SMNVEV (reference sequence). Between the trimmed V and J ends, which lost 4 bases and 2 bases, there was a span of 6 bases. The CDR3 is 14 residues long. The CDR3 DNA reads as TGTGCCAGCAGTTGGGGACCTGGGGCCAACGTCCTGACTTTC. This codes for CASSWGPGANVLTF.

This chain links TRBV29-1 with TRBJ2-3; D is unclear. CDR1 and CDR2 (germline): SQVTM, ANQGSEA. This CDR3 region has 12 residues. Trimming removed 4 bases from V and 6 bases from J, with 11 bases in between. This CDR3 reads CSVVSGYDTQYF. The CDR3 DNA reads TGCAGCGTTGTTTCTGGTTATGATACGCAGTATTTT.

The CDR3, as DNA: TGTGCCACCAGCAGCCGCTACGGGGAGCAGTTCTTC. Translation gives CATSSRYGEQFF. The chain uses TRBV15 and TRBJ2-1; D unresolved. V shed 3 bases and J shed 10 bases, with 10 bases lying between them. The CDR3 length is 12 residues. Per the germline V gene, CDR1 is LNHNV and CDR2 is YYDKDF (reference sequence).

The chain uses TRBV9 and TRBJ2-7, with D tentatively TRBD2 (6 bases). The V gene's germline CDR1 is SGDLS and CDR2 YYNGEE. V lost 4 bases, J lost 2 bases, and 13 bases lay in between. The CDR3 runs 14 residues. The CDR3 loop reads CASSPRTTAYEQYF. In DNA, the CDR3 is TGTGCCAGCAGCCCCCGGACTACAGCCTACGAGCAGTACTTC.

This rearrangement joins TRBV9 to TRBJ2-5; a weak D match, TRBD1 (5 bases). The CDR3 covers 16 residues. Germline-derived CDR1 and CDR2 are SGDLS and YYNGEE. Trimming took 3 bases from V and 5 from J, leaving 20 bases between them. CDR3 in DNA: TGTGCCAGCAGCGCAGTACCCCCCGGCAGGGCTGAGACCCAGTACTTC. This codes for CASSAVPPGRAETQYF.

This chain joins TRBV19 and TRBJ2-1; D gene uncertain. This CDR3 has 13 residues. Between the trimmed V and J ends, which lost 7 bases and 3 bases, there was a span of 10 bases. Germline CDR1 and CDR2: LNHDA and SQIVND (reference sequence). Here the CDR3 DNA reads TGTGCCAGTACCTTTCTAGGCTACAATGAGCAGTTCTTC. Its translation: CASTFLGYNEQFF.

The rearrangement joins TRBV20-1 to TRBJ2-7; D unclear. The length of the CDR3 is 11 residues. V was clipped by 3 bases and J by 7 bases, with 10 bases between them. From germline, CDR1 is DFQATT and CDR2 SNEGSKA (reference sequence). The CDR3 loop reads CSASSLWEQYF. The CDR3 nucleotides read TGCAGTGCTAGCAGCCTTTGGGAGCAGTACTTC.

The chain joins TRBV2 to TRBJ1-4; tentatively, D is TRBD1 (6 bases). The germline V and J ends were trimmed by 10 bases and 5 bases, with 14 bases remaining between them. The CDR3 length is 13 residues. CDR1 is SNHLY, CDR2 FYNNEI, per germline. DNA of the CDR3: TGTGCCACTAACAGGGTCCCAAATGAAAAACTGTTTTTT. Translation gives CATNRVPNEKLFF. The variable domain in full, completed from reference TRBV2 and TRBJ1-4, reads EPEVTQTPSHQVTQMGQEVILRCVPISNHLYFYWYRQILGQKVEFLVSFYNNEISEKSEIFDDQFSVERPDGSNFTLKIRSTKLEDSAMYFCATNRVPNEKLFFGSGTQLSVL.

The chain combines TRBV6-6 with TRBJ1-2; D call uncertain. From germline, CDR1 is MNHNY and CDR2 SVGAGI (reference sequence). This CDR3 contains 12 residues. Trimming took off 6 bases at V and 0 bases at J, with 5 bases between the two ends. CDR3 DNA sequence: TGTGCCAGCAGCGCCTCTAACTATGGCTACACCTTC. Its protein product is CASSASNYGYTF.

V and J are TRBV6-1 and TRBJ2-1; tentatively, D is TRBD1 (6 bases). Trimming removed 1 base at V and 5 bases at J, with 9 bases between. CDR3 length: 14 residues. The germline CDR1 and CDR2 sequences are MNHNS and SASEGT. CDR3 amino acids: CASSEGTANNEQFF. The CDR3 region has the DNA TGTGCCAGCAGTGAAGGGACAGCTAACAATGAGCAGTTCTTC.

The genes are TRBV5-5 and TRBJ1-5, with a tentative D call TRBD1 (5 bases). This CDR3 contains 15 residues. The germline V gene has CDR1 SGHKS and CDR2 YYEKEE (reference sequence). V lost 0 bases to trimming and J lost 4 bases, with 11 bases between them. Here the CDR3 DNA reads TGTGCCAGCAGCTTGGCTCGGGGCTGGAATCAGCCCCAGCATTTT. Translating it yields CASSLARGWNQPQHF. Full variable domain (missing parts from reference TRBV5-5 and TRBJ1-5): DAGVTQSPTHLIKTRGQQVTLRCSPISGHKSVSWYQQVLGQGPQFIFQYYEKEERGRGNFPDRFSARQFPNYSSELNVNALLLGDSALYLCASSLARGWNQPQHFGDGTRLSIL.

The chain has TRBV2 and TRBJ2-4; unclear D gene. The CDR3 loop spans 11 amino acids. Germline V lookup: CDR1 SNHLY, CDR2 FYNNEI. Between the trimmed V and J ends, which lost 2 bases and 7 bases, there was a span of 3 bases. The CDR3 DNA sequence: TGTGCCAGCAGTGAACGGAACATTCAGTACTTC. Encoded protein: CASSERNIQYF. Drawing the rest from reference TRBV2 and TRBJ2-4, the complete variable domain is EPEVTQTPSHQVTQMGQEVILRCVPISNHLYFYWYRQILGQKVEFLVSFYNNEISEKSEIFDDQFSVERPDGSNFTLKIRSTKLEDSAMYFCASSERNIQYFGAGTRLSVL.

This chain links TRBV2 with TRBJ1-2; TRBD1 is a possible D gene (6 bases). The CDR3 is 12 amino acids. Germline V CDR1 and CDR2: SNHLY, FYNNEI. The V gene lost 6 bases and the J gene lost 8 bases, with 13 bases spanning the gap. The CDR3 sequence: CASRSQGGGYTF. Here the CDR3 DNA reads TGTGCCAGCAGATCACAGGGCGGCGGCTACACCTTC.

The chain has TRBV5-1 and TRBJ1-4, with TRBD1 as a possible D gene (5 bases). The V gene's germline CDR1 is SGHRS and CDR2 YFSETQ. The CDR3 covers 14 residues. The V and J ends lost 4 bases and 0 bases respectively, with 7 bases between them. The CDR3 nucleotides read TGCGCCAGCAGCCCAGGGACAACTAATGAAAAACTGTTTTTT. It is translated as CASSPGTTNEKLFF.

The chain joins TRBV9 to TRBJ2-2, with 9 bases matching TRBD1. V dropped 2 bases and J dropped 7; count of bases not matched to a gene: 3. This CDR3 comprises 14 residues. In germline, CDR1 is SGDLS, CDR2 YYNGEE. The CDR3 sequence: CASSVTGGGGELFF. The CDR3 nucleotides are TGTGCCAGCAGCGTGACAGGGGGAGGCGGGGAGCTGTTTTTT.